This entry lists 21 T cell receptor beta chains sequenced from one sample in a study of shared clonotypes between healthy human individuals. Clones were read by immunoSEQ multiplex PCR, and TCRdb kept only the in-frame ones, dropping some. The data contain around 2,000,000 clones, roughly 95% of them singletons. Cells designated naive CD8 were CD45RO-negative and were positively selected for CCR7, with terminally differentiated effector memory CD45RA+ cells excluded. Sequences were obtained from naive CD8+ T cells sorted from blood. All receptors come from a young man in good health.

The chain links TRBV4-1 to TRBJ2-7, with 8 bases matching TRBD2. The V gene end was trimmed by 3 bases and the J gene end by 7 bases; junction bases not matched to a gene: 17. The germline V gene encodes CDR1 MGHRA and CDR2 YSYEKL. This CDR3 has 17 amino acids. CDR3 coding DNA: TGCGCCAGCAGCCAGGATCCCTCGGGAGCGGGGGTAGGGGAGCAGTACTTC. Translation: CASSQDPSGAGVGEQYF.

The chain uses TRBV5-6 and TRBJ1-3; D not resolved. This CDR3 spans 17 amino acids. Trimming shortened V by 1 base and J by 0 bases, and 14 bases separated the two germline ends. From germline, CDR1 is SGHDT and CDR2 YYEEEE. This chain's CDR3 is CASSLTRGGHSGNTIYF. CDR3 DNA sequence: TGTGCCAGCAGCTTGACTCGGGGAGGCCACTCTGGAAACACCATATATTTT.

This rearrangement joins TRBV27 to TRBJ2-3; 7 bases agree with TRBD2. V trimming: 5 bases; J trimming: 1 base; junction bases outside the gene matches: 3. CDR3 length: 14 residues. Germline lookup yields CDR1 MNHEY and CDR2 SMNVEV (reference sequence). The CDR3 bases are TGTGCCAGCAGTATTGGGGGGGGCACAGATACGCAGTATTTT. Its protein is CASSIGGGTDTQYF.

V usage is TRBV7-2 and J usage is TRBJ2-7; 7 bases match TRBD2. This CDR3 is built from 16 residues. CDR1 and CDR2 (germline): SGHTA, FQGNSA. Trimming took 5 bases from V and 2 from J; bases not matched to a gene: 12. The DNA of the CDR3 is TGTGCCAGCAGCACCCCCCCTAGCGGTGCAACCTACGAGCAGTACTTC. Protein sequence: CASSTPPSGATYEQYF.

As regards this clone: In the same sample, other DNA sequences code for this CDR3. CDR3 residues: CASSLGNEQFF. The CDR3 DNA follows: TGTGCCAGCAGTTTAGGCAATGAGCAGTTCTTC. This rearrangement joins TRBV28 to TRBJ2-1; no reliable D call. CDR3 size: 11 residues. CDR1 MDHEN and CDR2 SYDVKM come from the germline V gene. Trimming pared 2 bases from V and 6 bases from J, leaving 2 bases between. Variable domain in full (rest from reference TRBV28 and TRBJ2-1): DVKVTQSSRYLVKRTGEKVFLECVQDMDHENMFWYRQDPGLGLRLIYFSYDVKMKEKGDIPEGYSVSREKKERFSLILESASTNQTSMYLCASSLGNEQFFGPGTRLTVL.

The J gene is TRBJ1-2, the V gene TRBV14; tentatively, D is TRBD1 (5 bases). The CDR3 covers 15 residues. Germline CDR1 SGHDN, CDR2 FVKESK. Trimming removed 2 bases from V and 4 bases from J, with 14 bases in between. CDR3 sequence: CASSQHPAGLYGYTF. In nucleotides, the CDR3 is TGTGCCAGCAGCCAACACCCGGCAGGGCTCTATGGCTACACCTTC.

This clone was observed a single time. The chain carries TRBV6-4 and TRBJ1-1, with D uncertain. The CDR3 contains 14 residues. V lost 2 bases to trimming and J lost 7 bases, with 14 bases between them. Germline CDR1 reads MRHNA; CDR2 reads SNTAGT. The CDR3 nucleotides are TGTGCCAGCAGTGACAAACGGGCACGAGGTGAAGCTTTCTTT. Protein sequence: CASSDKRARGEAFF.

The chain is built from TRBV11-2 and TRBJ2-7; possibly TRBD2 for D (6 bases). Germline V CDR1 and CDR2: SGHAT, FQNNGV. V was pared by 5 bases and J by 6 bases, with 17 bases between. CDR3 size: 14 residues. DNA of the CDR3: TGTGCCAGCAGCCCCGGGAGATGGGGTGTCGAGCAGTACTTC. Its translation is CASSPGRWGVEQYF.

This CDR3 is CASSLGLSSYNEQFF. The CDR3 nucleotides read TGTGCCAGCAGCCTCGGACTCAGCTCCTACAATGAGCAGTTCTTC. The genes are TRBV7-6 and TRBJ2-1; perhaps TRBD2 as D (5 bases). This CDR3 comprises 15 residues. Trimming left V 5 bases short and J 0 bases short, with 11 bases between. Germline CDR1 is SGHVS and CDR2 is FNYEAQ.

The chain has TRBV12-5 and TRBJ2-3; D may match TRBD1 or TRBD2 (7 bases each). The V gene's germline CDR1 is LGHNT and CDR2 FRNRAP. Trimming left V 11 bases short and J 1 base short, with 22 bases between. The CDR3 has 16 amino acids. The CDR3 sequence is CAGDMTGRERTDTQYF. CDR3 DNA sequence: TGTGCTGGAGATATGACAGGGAGGGAGCGCACAGATACGCAGTATTTT.

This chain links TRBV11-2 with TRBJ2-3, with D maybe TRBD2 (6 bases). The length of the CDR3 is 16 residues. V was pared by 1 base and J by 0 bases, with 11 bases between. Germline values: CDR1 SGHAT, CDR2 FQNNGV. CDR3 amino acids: CASSLGAGTSTDTQYF. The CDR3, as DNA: TGTGCCAGCAGCTTAGGGGCGGGGACGAGCACAGATACGCAGTATTTT.

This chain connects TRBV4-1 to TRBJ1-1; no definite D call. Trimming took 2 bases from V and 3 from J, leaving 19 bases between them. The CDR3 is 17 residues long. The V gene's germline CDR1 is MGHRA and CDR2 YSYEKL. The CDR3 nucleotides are TGCGCCAGCAGCCAACCATATCTGGGAGGGAGTGACACTGAAGCTTTCTTT. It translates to CASSQPYLGGSDTEAFF.

The CDR3 coding sequence is TGTGCCACCAGCGCCGGCATTATGAACACTGAAGCTTTCTTT. Residues: CATSAGIMNTEAFF. The chain joins TRBV15 to TRBJ1-1; D remains ambiguous. The germline gives CDR1 LNHNV, CDR2 YYDKDF (reference sequence). The length of the CDR3 is 14 residues. V dropped 5 bases and J dropped 0 bases, with 10 bases sitting between them.

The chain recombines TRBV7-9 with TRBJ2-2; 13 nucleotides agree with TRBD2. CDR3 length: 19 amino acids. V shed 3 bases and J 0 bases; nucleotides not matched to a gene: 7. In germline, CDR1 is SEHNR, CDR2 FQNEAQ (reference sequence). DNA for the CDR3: TGTGCCAGCAGCTTTATCTTGACTAGCGGGGGGTCGAACACCGGGGAGCTGTTTTTT. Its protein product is CASSFILTSGGSNTGELFF. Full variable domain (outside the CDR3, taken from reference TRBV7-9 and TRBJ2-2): DTGVSQNPRHKITKRGQNVTFRCDPISEHNRLYWYRQTLGQGPEFLTYFQNEAQLEKSRLLSDRFSAERPKGSFSTLEIQRTEQGDSAMYLCASSFILTSGGSNTGELFFGEGSRLTVL.

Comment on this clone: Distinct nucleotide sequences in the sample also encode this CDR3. In nucleotides, the CDR3 is TGTGCCAGCAGTGCATTTGGCGAGCAGTACTTC. This codes for CASSAFGEQYF. The rearrangement joins TRBV25-1 to TRBJ2-7; D is uncertain. This CDR3 has 11 residues. Germline V gives CDR1 MGHDK, CDR2 SYGVNS. V was shortened by 4 bases and J by 6 bases, with 7 bases between the two germline ends.

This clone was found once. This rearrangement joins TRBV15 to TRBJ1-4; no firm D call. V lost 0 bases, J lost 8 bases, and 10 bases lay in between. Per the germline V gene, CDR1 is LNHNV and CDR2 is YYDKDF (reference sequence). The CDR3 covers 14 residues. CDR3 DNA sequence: TGTGCCACCAGCAGAGACAGGTTCGGGGAAAAACTGTTTTTT. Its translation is CATSRDRFGEKLFF. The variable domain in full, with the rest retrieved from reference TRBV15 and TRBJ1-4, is DAMVIQNPRYQVTQFGKPVTLSCSQTLNHNVMYWYQQKSSQAPKLLFHYYDKDFNNEADTPDNFQSRRPNTSFCFLDIRSPGLGDTAMYLCATSRDRFGEKLFFGSGTQLSVL.

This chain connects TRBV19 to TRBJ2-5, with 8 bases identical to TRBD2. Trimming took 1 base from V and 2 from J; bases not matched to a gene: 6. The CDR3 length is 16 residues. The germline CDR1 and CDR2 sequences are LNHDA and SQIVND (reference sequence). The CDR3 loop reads CASSIGSSGNQETQYF. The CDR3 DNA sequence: TGTGCCAGTAGTATAGGTAGTAGCGGGAATCAAGAGACCCAGTACTTC. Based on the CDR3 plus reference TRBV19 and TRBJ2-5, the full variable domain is DGGITQSPKYLFRKEGQNVTLSCEQNLNHDAMYWYRQDPGQGLRLIYYSQIVNDFQKGDIAEGYSVSREKKESFPLTVTSAQKNPTAFYLCASSIGSSGNQETQYFGPGTRLLVL.

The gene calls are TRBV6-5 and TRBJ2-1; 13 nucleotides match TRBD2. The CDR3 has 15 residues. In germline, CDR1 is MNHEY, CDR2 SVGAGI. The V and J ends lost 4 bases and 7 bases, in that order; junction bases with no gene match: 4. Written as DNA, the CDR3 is TGTGCCAGCAGTTTCGGGACTAGCGGGGTTAATGAGCAGTTCTTC. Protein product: CASSFGTSGVNEQFF.

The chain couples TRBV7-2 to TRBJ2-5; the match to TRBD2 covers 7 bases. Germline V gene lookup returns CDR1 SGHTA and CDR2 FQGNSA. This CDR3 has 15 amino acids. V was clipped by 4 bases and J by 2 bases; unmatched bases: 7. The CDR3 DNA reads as TGTGCCAGCAGCTGGTTAGCGGGTGATCAAGAGACCCAGTACTTC. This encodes CASSWLAGDQETQYF.

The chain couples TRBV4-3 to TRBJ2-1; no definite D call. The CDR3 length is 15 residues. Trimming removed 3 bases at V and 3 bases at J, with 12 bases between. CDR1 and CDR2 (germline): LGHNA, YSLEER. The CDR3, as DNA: TGCGCCAGCAGCCAGGCTTGGCGGAACTACAATGAGCAGTTCTTC. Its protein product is CASSQAWRNYNEQFF.

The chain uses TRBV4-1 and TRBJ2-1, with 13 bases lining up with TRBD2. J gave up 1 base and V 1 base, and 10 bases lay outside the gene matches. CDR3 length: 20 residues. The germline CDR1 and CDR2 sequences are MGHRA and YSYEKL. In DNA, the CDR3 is TGCGCCAGCAGCCAAGTAGGTGGACTAGCGGGAGCGGAGTCCTACAATGAGCAGTTCTTC. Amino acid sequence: CASSQVGGLAGAESYNEQFF.